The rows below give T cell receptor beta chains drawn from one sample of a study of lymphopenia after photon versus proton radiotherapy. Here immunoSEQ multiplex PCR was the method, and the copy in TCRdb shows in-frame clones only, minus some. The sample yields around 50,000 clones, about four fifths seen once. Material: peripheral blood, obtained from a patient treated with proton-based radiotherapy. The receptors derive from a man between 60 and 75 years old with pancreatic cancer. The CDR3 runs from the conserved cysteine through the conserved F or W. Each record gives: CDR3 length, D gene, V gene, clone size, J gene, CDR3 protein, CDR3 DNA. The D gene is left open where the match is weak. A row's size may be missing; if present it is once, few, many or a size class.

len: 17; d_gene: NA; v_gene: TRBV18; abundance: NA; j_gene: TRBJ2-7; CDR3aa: CASSQIPGTLDSYEQYF; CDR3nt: TGTGCCAGCTCACAAATCCCCGGGACCCTCGACTCCTACGAGCAGTACTTC
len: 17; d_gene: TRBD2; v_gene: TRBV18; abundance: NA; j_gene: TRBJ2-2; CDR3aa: CASSPPGLAGITGELFF; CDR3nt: TGTGCCAGCTCACCACCGGGACTAGCGGGAATCACCGGGGAGCTGTTTTTT
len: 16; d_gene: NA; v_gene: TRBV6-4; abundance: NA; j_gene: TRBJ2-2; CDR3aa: CASSDQLLYSTGELFF; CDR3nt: TGTGCCAGCAGTGACCAGCTCCTGTATAGCACCGGGGAGCTGTTTTTT
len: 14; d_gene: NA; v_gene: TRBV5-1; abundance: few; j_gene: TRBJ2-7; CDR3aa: CASSLGRRAYEQYF; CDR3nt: TGCGCCAGCAGCCTGGGGCGGCGGGCCTACGAGCAGTACTTC
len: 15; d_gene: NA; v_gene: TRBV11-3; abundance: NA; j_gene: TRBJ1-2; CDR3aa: CASSPTPEANYGYTF; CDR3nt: TGTGCCAGCAGCCCGACTCCTGAGGCTAACTATGGCTACACCTTC
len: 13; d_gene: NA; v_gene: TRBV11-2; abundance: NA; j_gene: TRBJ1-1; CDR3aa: CASSLVGSGRAFF; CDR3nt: TGTGCCAGCAGCTTAGTTGGCTCGGGCCGGGCTTTCTTT
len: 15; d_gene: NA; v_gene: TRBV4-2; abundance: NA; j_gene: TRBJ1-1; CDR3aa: CASSPGDSSSTEAFF; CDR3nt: TGTGCCAGCAGCCCTGGTGATTCCTCGAGCACTGAAGCTTTCTTT
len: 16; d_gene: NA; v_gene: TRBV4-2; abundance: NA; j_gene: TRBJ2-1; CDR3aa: CASSQESGVSYNEQFF; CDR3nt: TGTGCCAGCAGCCAAGAATCGGGAGTATCCTACAATGAGCAGTTCTTC
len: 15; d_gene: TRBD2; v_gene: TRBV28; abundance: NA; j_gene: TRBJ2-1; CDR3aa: CASSSPSGRATEQFF; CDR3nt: TGTGCCAGCAGTTCCCCTAGCGGGAGGGCCACTGAGCAGTTCTTC
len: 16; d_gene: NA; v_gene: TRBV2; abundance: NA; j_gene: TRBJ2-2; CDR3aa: CASSESQTSYTGELFF; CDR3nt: TGTGCCAGCAGTGAATCCCAAACTAGTTATACCGGGGAGCTGTTTTTT
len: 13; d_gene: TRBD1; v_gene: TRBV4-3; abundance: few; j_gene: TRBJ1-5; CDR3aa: CASSGDRGQPQHF; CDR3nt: TGCGCCAGCAGCGGGGACAGGGGTCAGCCCCAGCATTTT
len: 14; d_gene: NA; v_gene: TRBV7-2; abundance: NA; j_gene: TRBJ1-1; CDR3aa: CASSPLIRGTEAFF; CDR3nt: TGTGCCAGCAGCCCGCTAATTAGGGGCACTGAAGCTTTCTTT
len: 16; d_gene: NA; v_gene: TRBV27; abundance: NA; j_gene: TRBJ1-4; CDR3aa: CASSPRRLATNEKLFF; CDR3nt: TGTGCCAGCAGCCCTAGGCGGCTTGCAACTAATGAAAAACTGTTTTTT
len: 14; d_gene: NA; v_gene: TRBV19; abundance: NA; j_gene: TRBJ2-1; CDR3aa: CASSTGASYNEQFF; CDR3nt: TGTGCCAGTAGTACAGGGGCTTCCTACAATGAGCAGTTCTTC
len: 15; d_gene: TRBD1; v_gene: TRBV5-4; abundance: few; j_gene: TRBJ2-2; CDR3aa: CASSNGQGAPGELFF; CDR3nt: TGTGCCAGCAGCAACGGACAGGGGGCGCCCGGGGAGCTGTTTTTT
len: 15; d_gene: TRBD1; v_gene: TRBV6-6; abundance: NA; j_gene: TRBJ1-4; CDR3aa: CASTVTGTGPQKLFF; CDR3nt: TGTGCCAGCACGGTCACCGGGACAGGGCCTCAAAAACTGTTTTTT
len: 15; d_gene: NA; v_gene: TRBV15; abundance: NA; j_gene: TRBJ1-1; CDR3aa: CATSRVKKADSEAFF; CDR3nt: TGTGCCACCAGCAGAGTGAAAAAAGCGGACAGTGAAGCTTTCTTT
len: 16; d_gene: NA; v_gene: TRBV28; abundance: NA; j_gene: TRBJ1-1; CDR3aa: CASSLFPGSGNTEAFF; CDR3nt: TGTGCCAGCAGTTTATTTCCGGGCTCCGGGAACACTGAAGCTTTCTTT
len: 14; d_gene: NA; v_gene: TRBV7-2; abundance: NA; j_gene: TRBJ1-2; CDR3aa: CASSLGGANYGYTF; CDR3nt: TGTGCCAGCAGCTTGGGGGGTGCGAACTATGGCTACACCTTC
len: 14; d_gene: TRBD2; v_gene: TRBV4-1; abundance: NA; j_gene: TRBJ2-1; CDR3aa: CASRPPRGGNEQFF; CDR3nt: TGCGCCAGCAGGCCACCACGGGGGGGCAATGAGCAGTTCTTC
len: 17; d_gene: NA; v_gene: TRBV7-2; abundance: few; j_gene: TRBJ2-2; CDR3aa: CASSFQFRASNTGELFF; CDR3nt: TGTGCCAGCAGCTTTCAATTTCGGGCCTCGAACACCGGGGAGCTGTTTTTT
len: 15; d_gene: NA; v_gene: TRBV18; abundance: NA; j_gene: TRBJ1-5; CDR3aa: CASSPGTDSNQPQHF; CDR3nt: TGTGCCAGCTCACCAGGGACGGATAGCAATCAGCCCCAGCATTTT
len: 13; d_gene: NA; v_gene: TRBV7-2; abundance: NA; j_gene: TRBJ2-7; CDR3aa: CASSPRRNYEQYF; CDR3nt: TGTGCCAGCAGCCCCAGGAGAAACTACGAGCAGTACTTC
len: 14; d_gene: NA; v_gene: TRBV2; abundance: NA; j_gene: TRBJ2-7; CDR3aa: CASRGGVGKYEQYF; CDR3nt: TGTGCCAGCAGAGGAGGGGTAGGGAAGTACGAGCAGTACTTC
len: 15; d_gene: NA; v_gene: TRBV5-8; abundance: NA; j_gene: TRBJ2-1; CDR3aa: CASSWTVSSYNEQFF; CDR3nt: TGTGCCAGCAGCTGGACTGTGAGCTCCTACAATGAGCAGTTCTTC
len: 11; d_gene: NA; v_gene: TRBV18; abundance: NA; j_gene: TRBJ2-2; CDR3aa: CASSPHWELFF; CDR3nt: TGTGCCAGCTCACCACACTGGGAGCTGTTTTTT
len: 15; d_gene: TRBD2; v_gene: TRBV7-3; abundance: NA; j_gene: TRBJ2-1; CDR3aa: CASSLRAGGFGEQFF; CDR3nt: TGTGCCAGCAGCTTAAGGGCGGGAGGGTTCGGTGAGCAGTTCTTC
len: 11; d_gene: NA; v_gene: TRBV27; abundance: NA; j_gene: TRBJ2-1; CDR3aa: CASITPLEQFF; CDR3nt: TGTGCCAGCATTACCCCTCTGGAGCAGTTCTTC
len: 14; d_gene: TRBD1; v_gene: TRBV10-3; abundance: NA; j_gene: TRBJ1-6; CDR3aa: CAISEDRVNSPLHF; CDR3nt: TGTGCCATCAGTGAGGACAGGGTTAATTCACCCCTCCACTTT
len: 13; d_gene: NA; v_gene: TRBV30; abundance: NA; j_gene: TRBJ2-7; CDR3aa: CAWSPGLKYEQYF; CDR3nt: TGTGCCTGGAGTCCGGGACTGAAATACGAGCAGTACTTC